Described below is a single TCR beta chain sequence and its context. The antigen remains undetermined. The repertoire was sequenced with immunoSEQ multiplex PCR; TCRdb's copy has only in-frame clones and lacks some. The sample comprises more than 95,000 clones, roughly 87% of which are singletons, and 6.5% to 9% rests with the top ten. The data were obtained in a study of T cell responses to AZD1222 COVID-19 vaccine. General study findings and limits: At baseline, just 5 or 6 AZD1222 recipients tested seropositive. When two AZD1222 doses had been given, Spike-specific TCR breadth and depth rose.

CDR3 length: 14 residues. Trimming removed 7 bases from V and 12 bases from J; junction bases left unmatched: 12. Germline values: CDR1 LNHDA, CDR2 SQIVND (reference sequence). J is TRBJ2-3 and V is TRBV19; TRBD2 agrees at 11 bases. This sequence originates from an adult in good health. Specimen: peripheral blood, collected on day 0 of AZD1222 vaccination. This chain's CDR3 is CASTASGGSETQYF. For the CDR3, the DNA is TGTGCCAGTACGGCTAGCGGGGGGTCCGAGACACAGTATTTT.